Described below is a single TCR beta chain sequence and its context. One end of the junction fails to match germline, which may point to a read error. Clones were read by immunoSEQ multiplex PCR, and TCRdb kept only the in-frame ones, dropping some. The repertoire holds approximately 280,000 clones, with roughly 80% as singletons. Participants' reported clinical history set cohort assignment. The sample belongs to a study of blood T cell repertoires in COVID-19. The origin of this receptor is a man aged 40-49 years who had been exposed to COVID-19. Sequencing input: PBMCs or T cells enriched from blood (not recorded which).

The CDR3 coding sequence is TGTGCCAGCAGTGGGACAGTGGACGCCCCAACTTTT. Translating it yields CASSGTVDAPTF. The chain is built from TRBV12-3 or TRBV12-4 and TRBJ1-4; 7 nucleotides align to TRBD1. There are 12 residues in the CDR3.